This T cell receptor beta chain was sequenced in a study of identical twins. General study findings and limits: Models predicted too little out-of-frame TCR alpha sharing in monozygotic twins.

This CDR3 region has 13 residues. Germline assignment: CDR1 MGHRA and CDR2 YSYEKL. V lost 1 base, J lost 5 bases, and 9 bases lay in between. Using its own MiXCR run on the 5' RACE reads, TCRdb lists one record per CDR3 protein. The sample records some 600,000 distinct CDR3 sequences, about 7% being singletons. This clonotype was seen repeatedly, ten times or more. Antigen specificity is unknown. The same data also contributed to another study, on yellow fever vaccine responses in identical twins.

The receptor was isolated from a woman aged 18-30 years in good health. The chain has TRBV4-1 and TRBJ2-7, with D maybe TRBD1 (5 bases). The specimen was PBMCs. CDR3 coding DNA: TGCGCCAGCAGCCAAGTGCAAGGGGACGAGCAGTACTTC. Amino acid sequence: CASSQVQGDEQYF.